These 29 T cell receptor beta chains came from one sample sequenced in a study of shared clonotypes between healthy human individuals (dated by TCRdb to 2018 to 2020). Library generation was performed with the immunoSEQ multiplex PCR assay. TCRdb mirrors the immuneACCESS table, restricted to in-frame sequences. Some clones are absent from its copies; in checked studies, under half trace to an unresolved V gene, and the reason for the others is unknown. The sample data list 2 million to 2.5 million clones, and 85% to 95% of these were observed just once. The top ten hold 0.37% of the sample. The sequenced sample was naive CD4+ T cells from PBMCs. The cell subset or site label here, explained by the study, means: CD45RA+ positively selected. These receptors all come from a man in his late teens or twenties in good health. Some clones in this sample may be carry-over from other donors' samples.

This clone has only a few counts. The chain couples TRBV4-1 to TRBJ1-2; D gene ambiguous. Trimming pared 1 base from V and 4 bases from J, leaving 16 bases between. This CDR3 comprises 16 residues. Germline V gene sequence: CDR1 MGHRA, CDR2 YSYEKL. This CDR3 is CASSQGLSQSRYGYTF. As DNA, the CDR3 is TGCGCCAGCAGCCAAGGTCTCAGCCAGAGTCGCTATGGCTACACCTTC.

The chain carries TRBV5-1 and TRBJ2-2; D is uncertain. CDR1 is SGHRS and CDR2 is YFSETQ in the germline V gene. This CDR3 comprises 14 residues. V was cut by 4 bases and J by 6 bases, with 13 bases left in between. The CDR3 reads CASSPDESAGELFF. The CDR3 nucleotides are TGCGCCAGCAGCCCAGATGAGTCCGCCGGGGAGCTGTTTTTT.

The gene calls are TRBV7-2 and TRBJ2-7, with D possibly being TRBD1 (5 bases). Germline V gives CDR1 SGHTA, CDR2 FQGNSA. CDR3 length equals 11 residues. Trimming took 5 bases from V and 6 from J, leaving 8 bases between them. CDR3 protein: CASSETVEQYF. The CDR3 coding sequence is TGTGCCAGCAGCGAGACAGTCGAGCAGTACTTC.

The genes are TRBV4-3 and TRBJ2-3; D is unresolved. The germline V gene encodes CDR1 LGHNA and CDR2 YSLEER. The V gene lost 4 bases and the J gene lost 1 base, with 6 bases spanning the gap. The CDR3 loop spans 13 amino acids. CDR3 DNA sequence: TGCGCCAGCAGCCCTGGACGCACAGATACGCAGTATTTT. This gives the protein CASSPGRTDTQYF.

The chain recombines TRBV19 with TRBJ1-4, with TRBD1 identical over 7 bases. This CDR3 comprises 14 residues. CDR1 is LNHDA, CDR2 SQIVND, per germline (reference sequence). V lost 6 bases and J lost 0; bases outside the gene matches: 1. This chain's CDR3 is CASSQGATNEKLFF. DNA of the CDR3: TGTGCCAGTAGCCAGGGGGCAACTAATGAAAAACTGTTTTTT.

This rearrangement joins TRBV30 to TRBJ2-1; D is uncertain. This CDR3 has 11 residues. Trimming stripped 7 bases from V and 5 bases from J, with 9 bases between. Germline values: CDR1 GTSNPN, CDR2 SVGIG (reference sequence). The CDR3 region has the DNA TGTGCCTACGCTATCGACAATGAGCAGTTCTTC. This sequence encodes CAYAIDNEQFF.

This chain connects TRBV28 to TRBJ1-5; D remains ambiguous. Per the germline V gene, CDR1 is MDHEN and CDR2 is SYDVKM. The length of the CDR3 is 12 residues. V was trimmed by 4 bases and J by 7 bases, leaving 8 bases between them. The CDR3 DNA sequence: TGTGCCAGCAGTTACGCGACCCAGCCCCAGCATTTT. It specifies CASSYATQPQHF.

The V and J genes are TRBV19 and TRBJ2-7, with 9 bases identical to TRBD1. V shed 5 bases and J 7 bases; nucleotides not matched to a gene: 15. The CDR3 contains 16 residues. Germline CDR1 LNHDA, CDR2 SQIVND (reference sequence). Written as DNA, the CDR3 is TGTGCCAGTAGTCCAACTTCCGGGACAGGGTCCCCTGAGCAGTACTTC. Translated, it gives CASSPTSGTGSPEQYF.

The chain couples TRBV7-2 to TRBJ2-7, with D possibly TRBD2 on 5 matching bases. The ends were cut back, 5 bases at V and 4 bases at J, with 18 bases in the middle. CDR1 is SGHTA and CDR2 is FQGNSA in the germline V gene. The CDR3 is 15 amino acids. The CDR3 here is CASSPSPPRGYEQYF. The CDR3 DNA follows: TGTGCCAGCAGCCCCTCGCCCCCCCGGGGTTACGAGCAGTACTTC.

This chain joins TRBV19 and TRBJ2-3; no definite D call. The CDR3 contains 13 residues. Trimming shortened V by 7 bases and J by 4 bases, and 12 bases separated the two germline ends. Germline V gene data show CDR1 as LNHDA and CDR2 as SQIVND (reference sequence). The CDR3 reads CASKEGFSDTQYF. The DNA of the CDR3 is TGTGCCAGTAAAGAAGGGTTCTCAGATACGCAGTATTTT.

This clone came up once. V is TRBV25-1 and J is TRBJ2-4; no definite D call. In germline, CDR1 is MGHDK, CDR2 SYGVNS. The V gene lost 3 bases and the J gene lost 0 bases, with 3 bases spanning the gap. The CDR3 runs to 13 residues. CDR3 protein: CASSEVAKNIQYF. As DNA, the CDR3 is TGTGCCAGCAGTGAGGTAGCCAAAAACATTCAGTACTTC.

Note on this clone: Different DNA sequences within this sample yield the same CDR3. The genes are TRBV5-1 and TRBJ1-3, with D maybe TRBD1 (6 bases). V was clipped by 0 bases and J by 1 base, with 8 bases between them. Germline V gene data show CDR1 as SGHRS and CDR2 as YFSETQ. The CDR3 covers 15 residues. CDR3 in DNA: TGCGCCAGCAGCTTGGAAGGGGGGTCTGGAAACACCATATATTTT. This encodes CASSLEGGSGNTIYF.

The gene calls are TRBV4-3 and TRBJ1-2; D is perhaps TRBD1 (5 bases). Germline V gives CDR1 LGHNA, CDR2 YSLEER. V was trimmed by 3 bases and J by 4 bases, leaving 24 bases between them. The CDR3 is 18 amino acids. The chain's CDR3 is CASSHGDRGEGPSYGYTF. DNA for the CDR3: TGCGCCAGCAGCCATGGGGACCGGGGGGAGGGACCCAGCTATGGCTACACCTTC.

This chain links TRBV7-2 with TRBJ2-1; D is undetermined. V dropped 5 bases and J dropped 16 bases, with 21 bases sitting between them. Germline V gene data show CDR1 as SGHTA and CDR2 as FQGNSA. This CDR3 has 13 residues. The CDR3 sequence: CASSAQGPGLPFF. Written as DNA, the CDR3 is TGTGCCAGCAGCGCACAAGGACCGGGTCTGCCCTTCTTC.

This chain links TRBV5-1 with TRBJ2-5; 8 bases agree with TRBD1. This CDR3 has 15 residues. J lost 4 bases, V lost 4 bases, and 9 bases had no gene match. In germline, CDR1 is SGHRS, CDR2 YFSETQ. The CDR3 loop is CASSAQGVLGETQYF. The CDR3 region has the DNA TGCGCCAGCAGCGCACAGGGGGTGTTAGGAGAGACCCAGTACTTC.

This clone has only one observation. J is TRBJ2-7 and V is TRBV15; possible D gene TRBD1, 5 bases. Trimming stripped 0 bases from V and 3 bases from J, with 9 bases between. CDR3 length: 14 residues. CDR1 and CDR2 from the germline V gene are LNHNV and YYDKDF (reference sequence). In DNA, the CDR3 is TGTGCCACCAGCAGAGATCAGGGTGGCTACGAGCAGTACTTC. Residues: CATSRDQGGYEQYF.

The chain couples TRBV6-4 to TRBJ2-5, with a tentative D call TRBD2 (6 bases). The CDR3 consists of 14 residues. Germline CDR1 MRHNA, CDR2 SNTAGT. V dropped 8 bases and J dropped 3 bases, with 16 bases sitting between them. CDR3 amino acids: CASPGGDSEETQYF. Here the CDR3 DNA reads TGTGCCAGCCCAGGCGGGGACTCAGAAGAGACCCAGTACTTC.

A note on this clone: The same CDR3 can be traced to other DNA sequences in this sample. The V and J genes are TRBV9 and TRBJ2-5; unclear D gene. Looked up from germline, CDR1 is SGDLS and CDR2 is YYNGEE. CDR3 length: 14 amino acids. V was cut by 0 bases and J by 0 bases, with 6 bases left in between. The CDR3 region has the DNA TGTGCCAGCAGCGTAGGCGGTTACCAAGAGACCCAGTACTTC. It is translated as CASSVGGYQETQYF.

The V gene is TRBV19, the J gene TRBJ1-1; tentatively, D is TRBD1 (5 bases). In germline, CDR1 is LNHDA, CDR2 SQIVND (reference sequence). Trimming removed 3 bases at V and 7 bases at J, with 15 bases between. This CDR3 contains 14 residues. CDR3 in amino acids: CASSILRGKGEAFF. The CDR3 bases are TGTGCCAGTAGTATCTTGAGGGGTAAAGGTGAAGCTTTCTTT.

This chain links TRBV27 with TRBJ1-1, with D hard to call. V was trimmed by 5 bases and J by 2 bases, leaving 15 bases between them. The CDR3 has 15 amino acids. Per germline, CDR1 MNHEY and CDR2 SMNVEV (reference sequence). For the CDR3, the DNA is TGTGCCAGCAGTCCGACCAAAGGGCCCAACACTGAAGCTTTCTTT. Amino acids: CASSPTKGPNTEAFF.

This chain links TRBV30 with TRBJ1-5; 8 bases align to TRBD1. V gave up 5 bases and J gave up 13 bases; unmatched junction bases: 7. Germline V CDR1 and CDR2: GTSNPN, SVGIG (reference sequence). CDR3 length equals 11 residues. The CDR3 sequence: CAWSQGARQHF. CDR3 coding DNA: TGTGCCTGGTCCCAGGGGGCCCGACAGCATTTT.

The chain joins TRBV9 to TRBJ1-2; the D gene is possibly TRBD1 (6 bases). CDR1 is SGDLS, CDR2 YYNGEE, per germline. CDR3 length equals 13 residues. Trimming stripped 4 bases from V and 12 bases from J, with 19 bases between. The CDR3 coding sequence is TGTGCCAGCAGCACGGGCAGGGGCGTACCGCACACCTTC. Translated: CASSTGRGVPHTF.

The rearrangement links TRBV7-9 to TRBJ2-3; perhaps TRBD1 as D (5 bases). In germline, CDR1 is SEHNR, CDR2 FQNEAQ (reference sequence). Deletions cut 6 bases from V and 9 bases from J, with 19 bases between. There are 14 residues in the CDR3. DNA of the CDR3: TGTGCCAGCAGTGCCCGGTCGGGCTCAGGGACGCAGTATTTT. Its protein product is CASSARSGSGTQYF. Filled out from reference TRBV7-9 and TRBJ2-3, the complete variable domain reads DTGVSQNPRHKITKRGQNVTFRCDPISEHNRLYWYRQTLGQGPEFLTYFQNEAQLEKSRLLSDRFSAERPKGSFSTLEIQRTEQGDSAMYLCASSARSGSGTQYFGPGTRLTVL.

This chain connects TRBV28 to TRBJ2-5; perhaps TRBD2 as D (5 bases). Trimming left V 6 bases short and J 4 bases short, with 18 bases between. CDR1 MDHEN and CDR2 SYDVKM come from the germline V gene. This CDR3 is 15 amino acids long. CDR3 protein: CASRSPAGGTETQYF. The CDR3 nucleotides are TGTGCCAGCAGGTCCCCGGCGGGCGGAACAGAGACCCAGTACTTC.

The V and J genes are TRBV20-1 and TRBJ2-1; no reliable D call. The CDR3 sequence is 11 residues long. Looked up from germline, CDR1 is DFQATT and CDR2 is SNEGSKA (reference sequence). V was cut by 5 bases and J by 6 bases, with 8 bases left in between. The CDR3 region is CSAPDVNEQFF. The CDR3, as DNA: TGCAGTGCTCCCGACGTCAATGAGCAGTTCTTC.

Of note for this clone: This same CDR3 is encoded by further DNA sequences in the sample. The chain links TRBV7-2 to TRBJ2-7; a weak D match, TRBD1 (6 bases). The V and J ends lost 5 bases and 3 bases respectively, with 11 bases between them. The CDR3 is 13 amino acids. Germline loops: CDR1 SGHTA, CDR2 FQGNSA. CDR3 nucleotides: TGTGCCAGCAGCCAAGACAGGAGCTACGAGCAGTACTTC. This gives the protein CASSQDRSYEQYF.

On this clone: Other nucleotide sequences in the sample specify the same CDR3. The gene calls are TRBV5-1 and TRBJ2-7; TRBD1 matches at 7 bases. Trimming took 2 bases from V and 4 from J; bases not matched to a gene: 3. The CDR3 runs 13 residues. Germline-derived CDR1 and CDR2 are SGHRS and YFSETQ. This chain's CDR3 is CASSFVRGYEQYF. The CDR3 DNA reads TGCGCCAGCAGCTTCGTCAGGGGGTACGAGCAGTACTTC.

Regarding this clone: This same CDR3 is encoded by further DNA sequences in the sample. The J gene is TRBJ2-1, the V gene TRBV6-4; 9 bases are a match to TRBD2. Germline V gives CDR1 MRHNA, CDR2 SNTAGT. The CDR3 extends over 15 amino acids. J lost 2 bases, V lost 6 bases, and 5 bases had no gene match. The CDR3 DNA sequence: TGTGCCAGCAGCATAGCGGGAGTCCCCTACAATGAGCAGTTCTTC. It specifies CASSIAGVPYNEQFF.

This chain links TRBV29-1 with TRBJ2-2, with D perhaps TRBD2 (6 bases). CDR1 and CDR2 (germline): SQVTM, ANQGSEA. CDR3 size: 14 residues. Trimming took 4 bases from V and 1 from J, leaving 10 bases between them. CDR3 in amino acids: CSVGSSVNTGELFF. CDR3 DNA: TGCAGCGTTGGTTCTAGCGTGAACACCGGGGAGCTGTTTTTT.